This T cell receptor (beta chain) derives from a study of blood T cell repertoires in COVID-19. Background on the study: Specimens from acute and convalescent COVID-19 originated in the United States, Italy and Spain.

Trimming removed 1 base from V and 4 bases from J; junction bases left unmatched: 3. This CDR3 spans 13 amino acids. Germline loops: CDR1 GTSNPN, CDR2 SVGIG (reference sequence). TCRdb keeps only in-frame clones here, not all; method: immunoSEQ multiplex PCR. The sample contains a few hundred thousand clones, about 83% of which appear only once. V is TRBV30 and J is TRBJ1-1; 7 bases agree with TRBD1. The source of this sequence is a woman aged 45-65 years with acute or convalescent COVID-19. The source material was peripheral blood. The DNA for the CDR3 is TGTGCCTGGAGTGCAGACAGGGTCACTGAAGCTTTCTTT. Translated: CAWSADRVTEAFF.